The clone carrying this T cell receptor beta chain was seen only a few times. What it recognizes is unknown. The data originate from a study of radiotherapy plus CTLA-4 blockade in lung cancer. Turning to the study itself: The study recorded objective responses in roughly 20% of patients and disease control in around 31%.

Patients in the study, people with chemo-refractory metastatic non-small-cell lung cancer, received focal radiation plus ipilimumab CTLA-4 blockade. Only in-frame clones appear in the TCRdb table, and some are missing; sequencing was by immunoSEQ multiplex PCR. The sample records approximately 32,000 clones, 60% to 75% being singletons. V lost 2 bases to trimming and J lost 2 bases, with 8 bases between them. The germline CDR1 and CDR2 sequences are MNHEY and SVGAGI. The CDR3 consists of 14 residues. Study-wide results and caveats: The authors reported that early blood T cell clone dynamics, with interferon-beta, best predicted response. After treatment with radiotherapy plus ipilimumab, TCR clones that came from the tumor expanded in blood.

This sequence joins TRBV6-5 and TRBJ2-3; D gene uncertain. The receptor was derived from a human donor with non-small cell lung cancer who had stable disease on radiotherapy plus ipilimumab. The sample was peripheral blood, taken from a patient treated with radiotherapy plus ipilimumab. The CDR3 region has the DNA TGTGCCAGCAGTTACGGATCCCCCACAGATACGCAGTATTTT. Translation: CASSYGSPTDTQYF.